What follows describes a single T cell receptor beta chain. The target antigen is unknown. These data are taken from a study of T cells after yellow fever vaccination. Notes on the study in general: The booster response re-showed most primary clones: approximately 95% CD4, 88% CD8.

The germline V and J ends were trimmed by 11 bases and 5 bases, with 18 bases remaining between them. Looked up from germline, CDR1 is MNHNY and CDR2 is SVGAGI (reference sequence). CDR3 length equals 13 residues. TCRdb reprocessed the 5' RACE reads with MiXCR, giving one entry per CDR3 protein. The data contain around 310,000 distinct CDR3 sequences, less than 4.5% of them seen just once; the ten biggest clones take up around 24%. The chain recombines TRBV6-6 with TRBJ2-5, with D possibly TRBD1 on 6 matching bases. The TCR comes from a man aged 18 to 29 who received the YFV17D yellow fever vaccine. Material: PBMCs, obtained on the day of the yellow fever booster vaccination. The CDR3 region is CAARLGAGETQYF. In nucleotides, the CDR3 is TGTGCCGCACGACTGGGGGCTGGGGAGACCCAGTACTTC.